The 31 T cell receptor beta chains in this list originate from one sample, sequenced in a study of blood T cell repertoires in COVID-19. Clones were sequenced by immunoSEQ multiplex PCR, and TCRdb holds only the in-frame ones, with some missing. The repertoire holds over 250,000 clones, with around 88% as singletons. The specimen sequenced was peripheral blood. These receptors originate from a woman between 70 and 85 years old with COVID-19, enrolled during active disease.

J is TRBJ1-6 and V is TRBV19; possibly TRBD1 for D (5 bases). The germline V and J ends were trimmed by 1 base and 6 bases, with 10 bases remaining between them. CDR3 length equals 15 residues. Per the germline V gene, CDR1 is LNHDA and CDR2 is SQIVND (reference sequence). DNA for the CDR3: TGTGCCAGTAGTATAGCTTTACAGGCTAATTCACCCCTCCACTTT. This translates into CASSIALQANSPLHF.

The chain has TRBV7-2 and TRBJ2-7, with TRBD2 matching over 10 bases. V gave up 7 bases and J gave up 2 bases; unmatched junction bases: 2. This CDR3 is 13 amino acids long. Germline CDR1 and CDR2: SGHTA and FQGNSA. DNA of the CDR3: TGTGCCAGCAAAGCGGGGGGGCCCTACGAGCAGTACTTC. This codes for CASKAGGPYEQYF.

The chain employs TRBV10-3 and TRBJ2-1, with a tentative D call TRBD2 (5 bases). The CDR3 is 15 amino acids. Looked up from germline, CDR1 is ENHRY and CDR2 is SYGVKD. V lost 0 bases to trimming and J lost 8 bases, with 14 bases between them. For the CDR3, the DNA is TGTGCCATCAGTGAGTCGGAGGCGGTACCGCATGAGCAGTTCTTC. It codes for CAISESEAVPHEQFF.

This chain uses TRBV4-2 with TRBJ2-1; TRBD2 is a possible D gene (5 bases). Trimming stripped 0 bases from V and 8 bases from J, with 20 bases between. CDR1 is LGHNA and CDR2 is YNFKEQ in the germline V gene. The CDR3 is 17 residues long. This CDR3 is CASSQDSRVEVVDEQFF. The CDR3 region has the DNA TGTGCCAGCAGCCAAGATTCGAGGGTAGAAGTGGTCGATGAGCAGTTCTTC.

This clone showed up just once. The V gene is TRBV18, the J gene TRBJ2-3; TRBD1 agrees at 9 bases. This CDR3 has 16 residues. Germline lookup yields CDR1 KGHSH and CDR2 LQKENI. Trimming at V came to 5 bases and at J to 1 base, leaving 7 bases not matched to a gene. The CDR3 loop reads CASSAYRGPGTDTQYF. The DNA of the CDR3 is TGTGCCAGCTCAGCGTACAGGGGGCCGGGCACAGATACGCAGTATTTT. Looking up the rest from reference TRBV18 and TRBJ2-3 gives the full variable domain: NAGVMQNPRHLVRRRGQEARLRCSPMKGHSHVYWYRQLPEEGLKFMVYLQKENIIDESGMPKERFSAEFPKEGPSILRIQQVVRGDSAAYFCASSAYRGPGTDTQYFGPGTRLTVL.

This clone has more than one count but fewer than ten. The chain recombines TRBV5-1 with TRBJ1-2; weak D call: TRBD1 (6 bases). Germline CDR1 and CDR2: SGHRS and YFSETQ. This CDR3 is built from 15 residues. V dropped 2 bases and J dropped 1 base, with 12 bases sitting between them. CDR3 sequence reads: CASSLTYRDNYGYTF. The CDR3 DNA reads as TGCGCCAGCAGCTTAACCTACAGGGATAACTATGGCTACACCTTC.

This sequence joins TRBV3-1 (or the pseudogene TRBV3-2) and TRBJ1-5; D perhaps matches TRBD1 (6 bases). Germline-derived CDR1 and CDR2 are LGHDT and YNNKEL (reference sequence). This CDR3 spans 18 amino acids. Trimming stripped 4 bases from V and 7 bases from J, with 26 bases between. CDR3 nucleotide sequence: TGTGCCAGCAGCCCCCAAACCCCCCAGGGGTCCCCGGCGCAGCCCCAGCATTTT. Protein product: CASSPQTPQGSPAQPQHF.

The CDR3 region has the DNA TGTGCCAGCTACCAGGGGGAGGCCACAGATACGCAGTATTTT. It yields the protein CASYQGEATDTQYF. V is TRBV6-5 and J is TRBJ2-3; perhaps TRBD1 as D (7 bases). Per the germline V gene, CDR1 is MNHEY and CDR2 is SVGAGI. This CDR3 has 14 residues. Trimming cost V 8 bases and J 2 bases, with 14 bases left between them.

This clone showed up just once. J is TRBJ1-2 and V is TRBV7-9; D gene uncertain. This CDR3 contains 12 residues. The V gene lost 1 base and the J gene lost 6 bases, with 6 bases spanning the gap. Germline V gene sequence: CDR1 SEHNR, CDR2 FQNEAQ (reference sequence). This chain's CDR3 is CASSLEQNGYTF. The DNA for the CDR3 is TGTGCCAGCAGCTTAGAACAAAATGGCTACACCTTC.

The rearrangement links TRBV10-3 to TRBJ2-5; 7 bases fit TRBD2. The CDR3 extends over 15 amino acids. From germline, CDR1 is ENHRY and CDR2 SYGVKD. V shed 4 bases and J 1 base; nucleotides not matched to a gene: 6. The CDR3 loop is CAISVSGQSQETQYF. CDR3 in DNA: TGTGCCATCAGTGTTAGCGGGCAATCCCAAGAGACCCAGTACTTC.

The chain employs TRBV7-9 and TRBJ2-2; 9 nucleotides line up with TRBD1. The V gene end was trimmed by 5 bases and the J gene end by 4 bases; junction bases not matched to a gene: 2. This CDR3 has 14 residues. Per germline, CDR1 SEHNR and CDR2 FQNEAQ (reference sequence). This CDR3 reads CASSPTGGTGELFF. The CDR3 DNA follows: TGTGCCAGCAGCCCGACAGGGGGCACCGGGGAGCTGTTTTTT.

The V and J genes are TRBV7-9 and TRBJ2-3; 14 positions agree with TRBD2. V dropped 3 bases and J dropped 6; count of bases not matched to a gene: 14. Germline V gives CDR1 SEHNR, CDR2 FQNEAQ (reference sequence). The CDR3 contains 19 residues. Written as DNA, the CDR3 is TGTGCCAGCAGCTTTTATCGTGGACTAGCGGGGGGCCCTTCCGATACGCAGTATTTT. This translates into CASSFYRGLAGGPSDTQYF. Full variable domain (outside the CDR3, taken from reference TRBV7-9 and TRBJ2-3): DTGVSQNPRHKITKRGQNVTFRCDPISEHNRLYWYRQTLGQGPEFLTYFQNEAQLEKSRLLSDRFSAERPKGSFSTLEIQRTEQGDSAMYLCASSFYRGLAGGPSDTQYFGPGTRLTVL.

About this clone itself: The sample contains more than one DNA sequence encoding this CDR3. The chain joins TRBV5-1 to TRBJ2-3; TRBD2 matches 12 bases. CDR1 and CDR2 from the germline V gene are SGHRS and YFSETQ. The length of the CDR3 is 15 residues. The V and J ends lost 0 bases and 8 bases, in that order; junction bases with no gene match: 4. CDR3 region: CASSLGLAGGLTQYF. The DNA for the CDR3 is TGCGCCAGCAGCTTGGGGCTAGCGGGGGGGCTTACGCAGTATTTT.

J is TRBJ2-2 and V is TRBV3-1 (or the pseudogene TRBV3-2); TRBD1 matches 8 bases. V shed 4 bases and J 4 bases; nucleotides not matched to a gene: 5. This CDR3 region has 15 residues. CDR1 LGHDT and CDR2 YNNKEL come from the germline V gene (reference sequence). The CDR3 loop reads CASSPDRAGTGELFF. The CDR3 DNA reads as TGTGCCAGCAGCCCGGACAGGGCGGGCACCGGGGAGCTGTTTTTT.

The V and J genes are TRBV27 and TRBJ1-3, with 9 bases fitting TRBD1. There are 17 residues in the CDR3. The germline CDR1 and CDR2 sequences are MNHEY and SMNVEV (reference sequence). The V gene end was trimmed by 3 bases and the J gene end by 0 bases; junction bases not matched to a gene: 6. The CDR3 sequence is CASSLGQGPNSGNTIYF. CDR3 in DNA: TGTGCCAGCAGTTTGGGACAGGGTCCTAACTCTGGAAACACCATATATTTT.

V gene TRBV19 combines with J gene TRBJ1-6; 8 bases align to TRBD1. CDR1 and CDR2 (germline): LNHDA, SQIVND (reference sequence). This CDR3 spans 16 amino acids. V lost 4 bases to trimming and J lost 7 bases; unmatched junction nucleotides: 9. The CDR3 nucleotides read TGTGCCAGTAGTAGGTCCCCCGGGACAGGAAATTCACCCCTCCACTTT. Translated: CASSRSPGTGNSPLHF.

The chain links TRBV21-1 to TRBJ2-1; TRBD1, the table's D call, was not compared with the DNA. TRBV21-1 is classified as a pseudogene. This CDR3 has 14 residues. In DNA form, the CDR3 reads TGTGCCAGCAGCAAAGGGCCGTTGGAGACAGGCCAGTTCTTC. Its translation is CASSKGPLETGQFF.

V and J are TRBV2 and TRBJ2-7, with TRBD1 matching over 7 bases. There are 16 residues in the CDR3. Germline V lookup: CDR1 SNHLY, CDR2 FYNNEI. V gave up 6 bases and J gave up 0 bases; unmatched junction bases: 11. The CDR3 reads CASSGTGPGGSYEQYF. The DNA for the CDR3 is TGTGCCAGCAGCGGCACAGGTCCAGGGGGCTCCTACGAGCAGTACTTC. Combining the CDR3 with reference TRBV2 and TRBJ2-7 gives the whole variable domain EPEVTQTPSHQVTQMGQEVILRCVPISNHLYFYWYRQILGQKVEFLVSFYNNEISEKSEIFDDQFSVERPDGSNFTLKIRSTKLEDSAMYFCASSGTGPGGSYEQYFGPGTRLTVT.

The V gene is TRBV6-2 or TRBV6-3, the J gene TRBJ2-7; D ambiguous. CDR1 is MNHEY, CDR2 SVGEGT, per germline. The CDR3 loop spans 18 amino acids. Trimming removed 0 bases from V and 3 bases from J, with 21 bases in between. This chain's CDR3 is CASSYSNSETLPFYEQYF. CDR3 in DNA: TGTGCCAGCAGTTACTCCAATTCGGAGACCCTTCCCTTCTACGAGCAGTACTTC.

The chain employs TRBV27 and TRBJ1-6; a possible D gene is TRBD1 (6 bases). The germline CDR1 and CDR2 sequences are MNHEY and SMNVEV (reference sequence). CDR3 size: 15 residues. V was trimmed by 4 bases and J by 7 bases, leaving 14 bases between them. As DNA, the CDR3 is TGTGCCAGCAGTTCGGACAGCCTGGGGAATTCACCCCTCCACTTT. Translating it yields CASSSDSLGNSPLHF.

The gene calls are TRBV18 and TRBJ2-7, with TRBD1 identical over 9 bases. This CDR3 spans 17 amino acids. Unmatched junction bases numbered 10, after V lost 0 bases and J lost 4 bases. Germline CDR1 KGHSH, CDR2 LQKENI. The CDR3 sequence: CASSPPTVYRGQYEQYF. The CDR3 DNA reads as TGTGCCAGCTCACCACCCACCGTCTACAGGGGGCAATACGAGCAGTACTTC.

Only one count was recorded for this clone. This sequence joins TRBV5-4 and TRBJ1-2; 7 nucleotides agree with TRBD1. This CDR3 is 12 amino acids long. Looked up from germline, CDR1 is SGHNT and CDR2 is YYREEE (reference sequence). The V and J ends lost 4 bases and 8 bases, in that order; junction bases with no gene match: 5. The CDR3 coding sequence is TGTGCCAGCAGCGCACAGGGGAACGGCTACACCTTC. Protein sequence: CASSAQGNGYTF.

The chain uses TRBV11-2 and TRBJ2-5, with 8 bases that match TRBD2. The trim removed 1 base at V and 1 base at J, leaving 5 bases unmatched. This CDR3 region has 16 residues. Germline values: CDR1 SGHAT, CDR2 FQNNGV. The CDR3 is CASSLGRGVIQETQYF. The CDR3 DNA reads as TGTGCCAGCAGCTTAGGGCGGGGGGTAATCCAAGAGACCCAGTACTTC.

This clone came up once. The genes are TRBV4-1 and TRBJ1-4, with 7 bases lining up with TRBD1. V shed 1 base, J shed 6 bases, and the junction held 5 bases outside the gene matches. Per the germline V gene, CDR1 is MGHRA and CDR2 is YSYEKL. The CDR3 totals 15 residues. The CDR3 reads CASSQGDRGDEKLFF. The CDR3 DNA is TGCGCCAGCAGCCAAGGGGACAGAGGGGATGAAAAACTGTTTTTT.

V usage is TRBV18 and J usage is TRBJ1-5; TRBD1 aligns across 11 bases. The CDR3 totals 18 residues. Germline assignment: CDR1 KGHSH and CDR2 LQKENI. Trimming took 5 bases from V and 2 from J; bases not matched to a gene: 11. The CDR3: CASSALTGTGGGNQPQHF. The CDR3 DNA reads TGTGCCAGCTCAGCCCTAACCGGGACAGGGGGGGGCAATCAGCCCCAGCATTTT.

The genes are TRBV28 and TRBJ2-1, with a possible D match to TRBD1 (6 bases). Germline values: CDR1 MDHEN, CDR2 SYDVKM. The CDR3 is made up of 15 amino acids. V gave up 5 bases and J gave up 0 bases, with 11 bases separating them. DNA for the CDR3: TGTGCCAGCAGTAATTCAGGGGTCTCCTACAATGAGCAGTTCTTC. Amino acids: CASSNSGVSYNEQFF.

This clone came up once. The chain employs TRBV5-4 and TRBJ1-4; no clear D gene. CDR3 length equals 15 residues. CDR1 SGHNT and CDR2 YYREEE come from the germline V gene (reference sequence). Trimming pared 2 bases from V and 5 bases from J, leaving 13 bases between. The CDR3 loop is CASSFGGLGNEKLFF. The DNA for the CDR3 is TGTGCCAGCAGCTTTGGAGGGCTTGGGAATGAAAAACTGTTTTTT.

The rearrangement links TRBV7-2 to TRBJ1-1; D call uncertain. Looked up from germline, CDR1 is SGHTA and CDR2 is FQGNSA. Trimming took off 6 bases at V and 2 bases at J, with 13 bases between the two ends. The CDR3 is made up of 14 amino acids. The CDR3 loop is CASSLQYSNTEAFF. DNA of the CDR3: TGTGCCAGCAGTCTACAGTACTCCAACACTGAAGCTTTCTTT. Full variable domain (remainder filled in from reference TRBV7-2 and TRBJ1-1): GAGVSQSPSNKVTEKGKDVELRCDPISGHTALYWYRQSLGQGLEFLIYFQGNSAPDKSGLPSDRFSAERTGGSVSTLTIQRTQQEDSAVYLCASSLQYSNTEAFFGQGTRLTVV.

This chain joins TRBV4-2 and TRBJ2-1; D is unresolved. The CDR3 has 14 amino acids. CDR1 is LGHNA and CDR2 is YNFKEQ in the germline V gene. Between the trimmed V and J ends, which lost 8 bases and 0 bases, there was a span of 11 bases. CDR3: CASADLSSYNEQFF. CDR3 bases: TGTGCCAGCGCGGATTTAAGCTCCTACAATGAGCAGTTCTTC.

V and J are TRBV10-3 and TRBJ1-1, with a weak D call TRBD1 (5 bases). Per the germline V gene, CDR1 is ENHRY and CDR2 is SYGVKD. The CDR3 extends over 14 amino acids. V lost 4 bases to trimming and J lost 0 bases, with 9 bases between them. The CDR3 bases are TGTGCCATCAGTGCGACAGCCATGAACACTGAAGCTTTCTTT. Translating gives CAISATAMNTEAFF.

CDR3 residues: CARSFGLAGGPMTTDTQYF. CDR3 DNA sequence: TGTGCCAGAAGCTTCGGACTAGCGGGGGGCCCAATGACCACAGATACGCAGTATTTT. The chain links TRBV5-3 to TRBJ2-3; 14 nucleotides agree with TRBD2. TRBV5-3 is an open reading frame whose function is uncertain. The V and J ends lost 2 bases and 2 bases, in that order; junction bases with no gene match: 10. The length of the CDR3 is 19 residues.